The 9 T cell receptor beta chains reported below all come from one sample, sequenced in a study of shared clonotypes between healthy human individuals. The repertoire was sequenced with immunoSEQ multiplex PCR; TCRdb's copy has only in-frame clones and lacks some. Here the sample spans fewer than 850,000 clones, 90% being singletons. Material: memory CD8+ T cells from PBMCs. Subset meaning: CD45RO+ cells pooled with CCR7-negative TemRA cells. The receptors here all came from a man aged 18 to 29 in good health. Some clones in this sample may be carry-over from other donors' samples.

This CDR3 is CATSGGPIPYEQYF. The CDR3 DNA reads as TGTGCCACCTCCGGCGGGCCTATTCCCTACGAGCAGTACTTC. The chain is built from TRBV19 and TRBJ2-7, with a weak D call TRBD2 (5 bases). The CDR3 is 14 amino acids. V gave up 10 bases and J gave up 2 bases, with 18 bases separating them. From germline, CDR1 is LNHDA and CDR2 SQIVND (reference sequence).

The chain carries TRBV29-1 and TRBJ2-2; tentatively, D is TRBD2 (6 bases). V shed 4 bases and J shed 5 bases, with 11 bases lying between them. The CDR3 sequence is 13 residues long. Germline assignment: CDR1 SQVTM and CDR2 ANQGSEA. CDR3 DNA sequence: TGCAGCGTTGTAATGGCGGGGACCGGGGAGCTGTTTTTT. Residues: CSVVMAGTGELFF.

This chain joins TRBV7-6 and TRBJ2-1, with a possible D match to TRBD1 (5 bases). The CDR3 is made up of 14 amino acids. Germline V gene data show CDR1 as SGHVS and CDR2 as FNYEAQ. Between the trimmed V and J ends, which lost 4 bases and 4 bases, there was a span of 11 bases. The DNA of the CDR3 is TGTGCCAGCAGCTCCACGACAGTATACAATGAGCAGTTCTTC. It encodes CASSSTTVYNEQFF.

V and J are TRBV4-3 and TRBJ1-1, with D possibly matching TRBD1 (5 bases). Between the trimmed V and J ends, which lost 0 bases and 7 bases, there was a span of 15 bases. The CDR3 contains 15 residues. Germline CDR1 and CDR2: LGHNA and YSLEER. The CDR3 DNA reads TGCGCCAGCAGCCAAGATCATGGAGGGGTCGGTGAAGCTTTCTTT. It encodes CASSQDHGGVGEAFF.

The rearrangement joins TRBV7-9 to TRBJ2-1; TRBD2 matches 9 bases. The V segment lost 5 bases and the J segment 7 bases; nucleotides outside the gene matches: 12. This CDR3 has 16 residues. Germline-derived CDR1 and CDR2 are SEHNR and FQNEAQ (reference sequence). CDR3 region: CASSGGLAGVVNEQFF. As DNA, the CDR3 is TGTGCCAGCAGCGGGGGACTAGCAGGTGTTGTAAATGAGCAGTTCTTC.

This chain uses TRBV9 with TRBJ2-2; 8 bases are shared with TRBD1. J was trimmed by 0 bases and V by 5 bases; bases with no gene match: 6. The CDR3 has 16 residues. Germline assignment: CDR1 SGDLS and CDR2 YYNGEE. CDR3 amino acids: CASRPGQGSNTGELFF. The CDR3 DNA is TGTGCCAGCAGGCCTGGACAGGGCTCGAACACCGGGGAGCTGTTTTTT.

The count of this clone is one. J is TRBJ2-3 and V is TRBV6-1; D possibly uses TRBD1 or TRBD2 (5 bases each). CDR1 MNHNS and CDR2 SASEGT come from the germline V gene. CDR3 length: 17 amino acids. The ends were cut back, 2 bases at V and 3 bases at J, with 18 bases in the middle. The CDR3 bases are TGTGCCAGCAGTGAAATGGTGGGGGACGCCTCGACAGATACGCAGTATTTT. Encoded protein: CASSEMVGDASTDTQYF.

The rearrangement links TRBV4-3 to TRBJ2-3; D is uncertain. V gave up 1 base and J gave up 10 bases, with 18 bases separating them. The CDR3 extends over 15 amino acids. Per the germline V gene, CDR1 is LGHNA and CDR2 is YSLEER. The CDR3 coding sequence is TGCGCCAGCAGCCAAGGATCCATGCGAAAGTGGGCGCAGTATTTT. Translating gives CASSQGSMRKWAQYF.

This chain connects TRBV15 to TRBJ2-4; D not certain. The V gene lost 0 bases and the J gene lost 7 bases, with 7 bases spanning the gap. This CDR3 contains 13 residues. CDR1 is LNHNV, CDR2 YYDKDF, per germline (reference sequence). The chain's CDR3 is CATSRDGTNIQYF. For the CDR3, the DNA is TGTGCCACCAGCAGAGATGGTACCAACATTCAGTACTTC.